This note documents a single T cell receptor beta chain sequence. These data come from a study of T cell responses to AZD1222 COVID-19 vaccine. Germline V gives CDR1 SNHLY, CDR2 FYNNEI. V lost 7 bases to trimming and J lost 2 bases; unmatched junction nucleotides: 9. The CDR3 is 15 residues long. TCRdb keeps only in-frame clones here, not all; method: immunoSEQ multiplex PCR. The sample carries about 86,000 clones, 60% to 80% recorded once. The chain uses TRBV2 and TRBJ2-7; 9 bases map to TRBD2. The source was peripheral blood, collected on day 0 of AZD1222 vaccination. The receptor comes from an adult in good health. The CDR3 region is CASNPTSGLAYEQYF. The CDR3 DNA sequence: TGTGCCAGCAACCCGACTAGCGGACTAGCCTACGAGCAGTACTTC.